The 21 T cell receptor beta chains below all came from one sample that was sequenced in a study of blood T cell repertoires in COVID-19. Libraries were prepared by immunoSEQ multiplex PCR; TCRdb keeps only in-frame clonotypes and omits some of them. This sample has some 200,000 clones, with approximately 86% found just once. The specimen was peripheral blood. The receptors originated from a woman younger than 45 with COVID-19, enrolled during active disease.

This chain connects TRBV6-4 to TRBJ2-3; 7 nucleotides align to TRBD2. Germline trimming cut 6 bases from V and 2 bases from J; bases unmatched to any gene: 8. CDR3 size: 15 residues. Germline V CDR1 and CDR2: MRHNA, SNTAGT. CDR3 residues: CASSVSGALTDTQYF. Here the CDR3 DNA reads TGTGCCAGCAGCGTAAGCGGGGCCCTCACAGATACGCAGTATTTT.

The chain uses TRBV5-1 and TRBJ2-7, with TRBD1 matching 9 bases. Germline V CDR1 and CDR2: SGHRS, YFSETQ. V trimming: 2 bases; J trimming: 7 bases; junction bases outside the gene matches: 7. The CDR3 extends over 14 amino acids. CDR3 loop: CASSLITGGREQYF. The CDR3 DNA follows: TGCGCCAGCAGCTTAATCACAGGGGGCCGGGAGCAGTACTTC.

The chain uses TRBV7-7 and TRBJ2-3; D possibly corresponds to TRBD1 (6 bases). Germline V gene lookup returns CDR1 SSHAT and CDR2 FNYEAQ (reference sequence). The CDR3 runs 16 residues. V lost 5 bases and J 3 bases, leaving 18 bases between the germline ends. This CDR3 is CASSPNPRGGTDTQYF. The CDR3 DNA follows: TGTGCCAGCAGCCCCAATCCCAGGGGCGGGACAGATACGCAGTATTTT.

The chain carries TRBV9 and TRBJ2-2; D is undetermined. This CDR3 has 13 amino acids. Trimming left V 4 bases short and J 2 bases short, with 6 bases between. Germline-derived CDR1 and CDR2 are SGDLS and YYNGEE. CDR3 in amino acids: CASSPSNTGELFF. The CDR3 coding sequence is TGTGCCAGCAGCCCTTCTAACACCGGGGAGCTGTTTTTT. Full variable domain (missing parts from reference TRBV9 and TRBJ2-2): DSGVTQTPKHLITATGQRVTLRCSPRSGDLSVYWYQQSLDQGLQFLIQYYNGEERAKGNILERFSAQQFPDLHSELNLSSLELGDSALYFCASSPSNTGELFFGEGSRLTVL.

The V and J genes are TRBV4-3 and TRBJ1-4; 8 nucleotides match TRBD1. This CDR3 spans 16 amino acids. Germline CDR1 is LGHNA and CDR2 is YSLEER. J lost 7 bases, V lost 0 bases, and 7 bases had no gene match. CDR3 region: CASSQDLRQGAEKLFF. The CDR3 DNA is TGCGCCAGCAGCCAAGATCTCCGGCAGGGGGCTGAAAAACTGTTTTTT.

V is TRBV18 and J is TRBJ2-5, with D maybe TRBD1 (8 bases). The CDR3 has 16 residues. Germline CDR1 reads KGHSH; CDR2 reads LQKENI. The ends were cut back, 4 bases at V and 0 bases at J, with 15 bases in the middle. The CDR3 sequence: CASSQNRGGYQETQYF. The CDR3 nucleotides are TGTGCCAGCTCACAGAACAGGGGGGGTTACCAAGAGACCCAGTACTTC.

V usage is TRBV14 and J usage is TRBJ2-7; TRBD2 agrees at 11 bases. In germline, CDR1 is SGHDN, CDR2 FVKESK. CDR3 size: 17 residues. Germline trimming cut 4 bases from V and 4 bases from J; bases unmatched to any gene: 12. Here the CDR3 reads CASSLKGALAGVYEQYF. The CDR3 region has the DNA TGTGCCAGCAGCCTTAAAGGGGCACTAGCGGGAGTATACGAGCAGTACTTC.

This chain links TRBV2 with TRBJ2-3; TRBD2 matches at 10 bases. Looked up from germline, CDR1 is SNHLY and CDR2 is FYNNEI. The CDR3 is 15 amino acids. V lost 6 bases to trimming and J lost 5 bases; unmatched junction nucleotides: 8. DNA of the CDR3: TGTGCCAGCAGCCGGACTAGCGGATTCCAAGATACGCAGTATTTT. Amino acid sequence: CASSRTSGFQDTQYF. Looking up the rest from reference TRBV2 and TRBJ2-3 gives the full variable domain: EPEVTQTPSHQVTQMGQEVILRCVPISNHLYFYWYRQILGQKVEFLVSFYNNEISEKSEIFDDQFSVERPDGSNFTLKIRSTKLEDSAMYFCASSRTSGFQDTQYFGPGTRLTVL.

This rearrangement joins TRBV28 to TRBJ2-7; no reliable D call. Germline-derived CDR1 and CDR2 are MDHEN and SYDVKM. V was trimmed by 6 bases and J by 3 bases, leaving 9 bases between them. This CDR3 is built from 12 residues. The CDR3 spells CASRSEDYEQYF. The DNA of the CDR3 is TGTGCCAGCAGGTCCGAGGACTACGAGCAGTACTTC.

This clone turned up a few times. The V call is TRBV5-4, the J call TRBJ1-1, with D possibly matching TRBD1 (6 bases). The CDR3 has 14 residues. Germline V lookup: CDR1 SGHNT, CDR2 YYREEE (reference sequence). Trimming pared 4 bases from V and 1 base from J, leaving 11 bases between. The CDR3 sequence is CASSRQTGNTEAFF. The CDR3 DNA sequence: TGTGCCAGCAGCCGTCAGACAGGGAACACTGAAGCTTTCTTT.

This rearrangement joins TRBV28 to TRBJ1-2; D is unclear. V lost 1 base and J 4 bases, leaving 10 bases between the germline ends. Per the germline V gene, CDR1 is MDHEN and CDR2 is SYDVKM. The CDR3 loop spans 14 amino acids. In DNA form, the CDR3 reads TGTGCCAGCAGTTTATCCGGCAGGCCCTATGGCTACACCTTC. Translating it yields CASSLSGRPYGYTF.

CDR3 sequence reads: CASSTRVSAGDFQPQHF. The CDR3, as DNA: TGTGCCAGCAGTACTAGGGTTTCGGCAGGGGATTTTCAGCCCCAGCATTTT. J is TRBJ1-5 and V is TRBV6-2 or TRBV6-3, with D maybe TRBD1 (6 bases). V was trimmed by 5 bases and J by 6 bases, leaving 23 bases between them. CDR1 is MNHEY and CDR2 is SVGEGT in the germline V gene. The CDR3 length is 17 residues.

The chain is built from TRBV27 and TRBJ1-2; the match to TRBD1 covers 9 bases. Germline V lookup: CDR1 MNHEY, CDR2 SMNVEV (reference sequence). The CDR3 runs 15 residues. Germline trimming cut 0 bases from V and 6 bases from J; bases unmatched to any gene: 5. DNA for the CDR3: TGTGCCAGCAGTTTATCAGGGGGACAGGGACATGGCTACACCTTC. Its protein is CASSLSGGQGHGYTF.

The chain joins TRBV11-3 to TRBJ2-2, with D maybe TRBD1 (6 bases). V dropped 4 bases and J dropped 2 bases, with 11 bases sitting between them. CDR1 is SGHNT, CDR2 YENEEA, per germline. This CDR3 has 15 residues. CDR3 nucleotide sequence: TGTGCCAGCAGCTCCGGGACACTTAACACCGGGGAGCTGTTTTTT. Translation gives CASSSGTLNTGELFF.

The chain couples TRBV6-5 to TRBJ1-3, with D maybe TRBD1 (5 bases). The V gene lost 2 bases and the J gene lost 4 bases, with 9 bases spanning the gap. Looked up from germline, CDR1 is MNHEY and CDR2 is SVGAGI. This CDR3 has 14 residues. The CDR3 region has the DNA TGTGCCAGCAGTTACAGGGGAACCGGAAACACCATATATTTT. Protein: CASSYRGTGNTIYF.

This sequence joins TRBV9 and TRBJ2-3; 8 nucleotides match TRBD2. The CDR3 covers 15 residues. The germline V gene encodes CDR1 SGDLS and CDR2 YYNGEE. J gave up 2 bases and V 0 bases, and 2 bases lay outside the gene matches. CDR3 DNA: TGTGCCAGCAGCGTAGGCGGGGGGTTCACAGATACGCAGTATTTT. Its translation is CASSVGGGFTDTQYF.

This clone was detected only a few times. The J gene is TRBJ1-5, the V gene TRBV5-3; D is undetermined. TRBV5-3 is sorted into the ORF group, with uncertain function. CDR3 length: 14 amino acids. V shed 8 bases and J shed 5 bases, with 17 bases lying between them. The CDR3 DNA reads TGTGCCAGGACGTTTAAGCGGGAAGATCAGCCCCAGCATTTT. Its protein product is CARTFKREDQPQHF.

The rearrangement uses TRBV6-2 or TRBV6-3 and TRBJ1-2, with D possibly being TRBD1 (5 bases). The CDR3 runs to 17 residues. With 3 bases removed from V and 6 bases from J, the gap between germline ends came to 23 bases. Germline loops: CDR1 MNHEY, CDR2 SVGEGT. CDR3 DNA sequence: TGTGCCAGCAGTTATCAATCGTCAGATCAGGGAAAGGATGGCTACACCTTC. Translation: CASSYQSSDQGKDGYTF.

The CDR3, as DNA: TGTGCCACCAGCACCGGGACAGGGGTGACCGGGGAGCTGTTTTTT. Its protein is CATSTGTGVTGELFF. V usage is TRBV15 and J usage is TRBJ2-2, with TRBD1 identical over 10 bases. From germline, CDR1 is LNHNV and CDR2 YYDKDF (reference sequence). CDR3 length: 15 residues. V shed 4 bases and J 5 bases; nucleotides not matched to a gene: 4.

J is TRBJ1-2 and V is TRBV6-6, with D tentatively TRBD1 (6 bases). The CDR3 runs to 15 residues. The germline CDR1 and CDR2 sequences are MNHNY and SVGAGI (reference sequence). Trimming stripped 1 base from V and 1 base from J, with 10 bases between. The CDR3 spells CASSYLDSYNYGYTF. The CDR3 bases are TGTGCCAGCAGTTACTTGGACAGCTATAACTATGGCTACACCTTC.

CDR3 sequence: CASSLAGGLAGYEQYF. The DNA of the CDR3 is TGTGCCAGCAGTTTGGCGGGGGGCCTAGCGGGGTACGAGCAGTACTTC. The chain joins TRBV28 to TRBJ2-7, with TRBD2 matching over 9 bases. This CDR3 has 16 amino acids. Germline V CDR1 and CDR2: MDHEN, SYDVKM. J gave up 4 bases and V 3 bases, and 10 bases lay outside the gene matches.